This T cell receptor (beta chain) is from a study of lymphopenia after photon versus proton radiotherapy. Libraries were prepared by immunoSEQ multiplex PCR; TCRdb keeps only in-frame clonotypes and omits some of them. The data show tens of thousands of clones, with about nine tenths seen just once and roughly a tenth held by the top ten. There are 13 residues in the CDR3. V shed 6 bases and J shed 1 base, with 10 bases lying between them. Germline CDR1 and CDR2: MNHEY and SMNVEV (reference sequence). The V call is TRBV27, the J call TRBJ2-7, with D unresolved. This TCR was sampled from a man older than 75 with esophageal cancer. The sample consisted of peripheral blood, taken from a patient treated with proton-based radiotherapy. The CDR3 nucleotides read TGTGCCAGCAGGTTCGGGCATTCCTACGAGCAGTACTTC. Translating gives CASRFGHSYEQYF.